These 6 T cell receptor beta chains originate from one sample sequenced in a study of cytomegalovirus exposure and HLA in healthy donors. The data were produced by immunoSEQ multiplex PCR, yet TCRdb's version contains in-frame clones alone and is incomplete. The table has over 85,000 clones, approximately 93% seen once. What was sequenced was PBMCs. These receptors all come from a woman between 25 and 40 years old in good health and CMV-seropositive.

This clone was seen just once. The V gene is TRBV14, the J gene TRBJ2-7; weak D call: TRBD2 (6 bases). V shed 4 bases and J shed 6 bases, with 10 bases lying between them. The CDR3 extends over 12 amino acids. CDR1 and CDR2 from the germline V gene are SGHDN and FVKESK. CDR3 amino acids: CASSPLGGEQYF. The CDR3 region has the DNA TGTGCCAGCAGCCCTCTCGGGGGCGAGCAGTACTTC.

The rearrangement links TRBV30 to TRBJ1-5, with a possible D match to TRBD1 (6 bases). Trimming removed 2 bases at V and 0 bases at J, with 14 bases between. The CDR3 extends over 16 amino acids. Per the germline V gene, CDR1 is GTSNPN and CDR2 is SVGIG (reference sequence). The chain's CDR3 is CAWSHTGSNSNQPQHF. The CDR3, as DNA: TGTGCCTGGAGTCATACAGGGAGTAATAGCAATCAGCCCCAGCATTTT.

The chain has TRBV4-1 and TRBJ2-5; TRBD2 matches at 7 bases. The V and J ends lost 1 base and 2 bases, in that order; junction bases with no gene match: 7. Germline V gene lookup returns CDR1 MGHRA and CDR2 YSYEKL. The CDR3 loop spans 16 amino acids. The CDR3 sequence: CASSQGSASGQETQYF. DNA of the CDR3: TGCGCCAGCAGCCAAGGTTCCGCTAGCGGTCAAGAGACCCAGTACTTC.

CDR3 coding DNA: TGTGCCAGCAGTTATAGGACAGGGGATGGGGGCTACACCTTC. Translated, it gives CASSYRTGDGGYTF. J is TRBJ1-2 and V is TRBV6-5, with 9 bases fitting TRBD1. J gave up 8 bases and V 3 bases, and 7 bases lay outside the gene matches. The CDR3 has 14 amino acids. Per germline, CDR1 MNHEY and CDR2 SVGAGI.

V is TRBV29-1 and J is TRBJ2-1, with 11 nucleotides matching TRBD2. CDR3 length: 14 amino acids. Germline V gene data show CDR1 as SQVTM and CDR2 as ANQGSEA. V lost 7 bases to trimming and J lost 4 bases; unmatched junction nucleotides: 6. This CDR3 is CSAHSGRVYNEQFF. CDR3 in DNA: TGCAGCGCCCATAGCGGGAGGGTTTACAATGAGCAGTTCTTC.

The rearrangement links TRBV9 to TRBJ2-3; 7 bases are a match to TRBD1. Germline V lookup: CDR1 SGDLS, CDR2 YYNGEE. The V gene end was trimmed by 3 bases and the J gene end by 0 bases; junction bases not matched to a gene: 13. CDR3 size: 18 residues. CDR3: CASSETGWGTDSTDTQYF. As DNA, the CDR3 is TGTGCCAGCAGCGAAACAGGGTGGGGGACAGATAGCACAGATACGCAGTATTTT.